Below, 7 T cell receptor beta chains from the same sample are listed, as sequenced in a study of blood T cell dynamics during melanoma immunotherapy. The sample's time point: pre-treatment baseline. Libraries were prepared by immunoSEQ multiplex PCR; TCRdb keeps only in-frame clonotypes and omits some of them. The top ten hold roughly a third of the sample, which has roughly 9,500 clones, about 90% seen once. Sequences were derived from blood, sampled from a patient treated with checkpoint blockade. These receptors all come from a human donor with melanoma.

The chain combines TRBV19 with TRBJ1-2, with D possibly being TRBD1 (5 bases). In germline, CDR1 is LNHDA, CDR2 SQIVND (reference sequence). Trimming pared 3 bases from V and 4 bases from J, leaving 18 bases between. The CDR3 has 16 amino acids. Here the CDR3 DNA reads TGTGCCAGTAGTATCGAAACCGGGACTGTGGGCTATGGCTACACCTTC. This gives the protein CASSIETGTVGYGYTF.

The CDR3 sequence is CASSLAGKVQFF. CDR3 coding DNA: TGTGCCAGCAGTTTAGCCGGGAAGGTGCAGTTCTTC. This chain joins TRBV28 and TRBJ2-1, with D possibly TRBD2 on 5 matching bases. Trimming cost V 2 bases and J 12 bases, with 11 bases left between them. The CDR3 runs 12 residues. Germline lookup yields CDR1 MDHEN and CDR2 SYDVKM.

The rearrangement uses TRBV19 and TRBJ2-7; D unresolved. With 6 bases removed from V and 4 bases from J, the gap between germline ends came to 10 bases. Germline V lookup: CDR1 LNHDA, CDR2 SQIVND (reference sequence). The CDR3 consists of 12 residues. The CDR3 DNA follows: TGTGCCAGTAGCGAAAGTAGGTACGAGCAGTACTTC. Translation: CASSESRYEQYF.

The rearrangement links TRBV27 to TRBJ1-1; D unresolved. The CDR3 has 13 amino acids. V was clipped by 3 bases and J by 4 bases, with 9 bases between them. The germline gives CDR1 MNHEY, CDR2 SMNVEV (reference sequence). The CDR3 nucleotides read TGTGCCAGCAGTTTTGGTGCGGCCACTGAAGCTTTCTTT. Translating it yields CASSFGAATEAFF.

The chain links TRBV5-1 to TRBJ2-6; D tentatively fits TRBD1 or TRBD2 (5 bases each). CDR3 length: 15 amino acids. V gave up 4 bases and J gave up 0 bases, with 8 bases separating them. From germline, CDR1 is SGHRS and CDR2 YFSETQ. The CDR3 sequence: CASSRGGSGANVLTF. CDR3 coding DNA: TGCGCCAGCAGCCGGGGCGGCTCTGGGGCCAACGTCCTGACTTTC.

About this clone itself: A much more abundant neighbour one base away suggests this may be a read error. The chain has TRBV4-2 and TRBJ2-3; no definite D call. CDR3 size: 14 residues. The germline CDR1 and CDR2 sequences are LGHNA and YNFKEQ. V was shortened by 0 bases and J by 2 bases, with 6 bases between the two germline ends. CDR3 DNA sequence: TGTGCCAGCAGCCAAGATCGGAACACAGATACGCAGTATTTT. It encodes CASSQDRNTDTQYF.

This chain uses TRBV5-5 with TRBJ2-7; a possible D gene is TRBD1 (5 bases). The CDR3 has 14 residues. Germline lookup yields CDR1 SGHKS and CDR2 YYEKEE (reference sequence). Trimming took 2 bases from V and 3 from J, leaving 12 bases between them. For the CDR3, the DNA is TGTGCCAGCAGCTTTGACAGTGGCCTCTACGAGCAGTACTTC. Its translation is CASSFDSGLYEQYF.